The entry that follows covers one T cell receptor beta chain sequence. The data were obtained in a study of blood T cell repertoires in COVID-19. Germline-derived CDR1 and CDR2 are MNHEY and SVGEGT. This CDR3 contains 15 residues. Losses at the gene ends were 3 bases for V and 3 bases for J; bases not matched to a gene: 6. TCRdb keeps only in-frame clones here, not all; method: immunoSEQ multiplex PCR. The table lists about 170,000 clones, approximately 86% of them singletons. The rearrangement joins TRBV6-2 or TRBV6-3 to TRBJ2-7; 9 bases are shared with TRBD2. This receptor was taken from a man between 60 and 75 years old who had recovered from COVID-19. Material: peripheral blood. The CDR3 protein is CASSYRGSGGYEQYF. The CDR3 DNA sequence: TGTGCCAGCAGTTATCGGGGTAGCGGGGGCTACGAGCAGTACTTC.